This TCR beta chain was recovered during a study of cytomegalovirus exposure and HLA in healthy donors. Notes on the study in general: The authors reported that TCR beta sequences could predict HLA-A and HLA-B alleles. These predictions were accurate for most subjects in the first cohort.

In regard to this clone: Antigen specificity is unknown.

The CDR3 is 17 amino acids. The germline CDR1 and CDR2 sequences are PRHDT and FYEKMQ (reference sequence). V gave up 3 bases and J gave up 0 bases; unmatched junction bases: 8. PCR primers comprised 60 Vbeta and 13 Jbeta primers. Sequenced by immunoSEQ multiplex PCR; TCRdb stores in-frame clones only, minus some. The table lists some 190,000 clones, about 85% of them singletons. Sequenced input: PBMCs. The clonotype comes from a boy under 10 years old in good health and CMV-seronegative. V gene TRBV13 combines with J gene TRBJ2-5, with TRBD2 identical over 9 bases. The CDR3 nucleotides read TGTGCCAGCAGCTTGTCCCTAGCGGGGAGGTACCAAGAGACCCAGTACTTC. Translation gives CASSLSLAGRYQETQYF.